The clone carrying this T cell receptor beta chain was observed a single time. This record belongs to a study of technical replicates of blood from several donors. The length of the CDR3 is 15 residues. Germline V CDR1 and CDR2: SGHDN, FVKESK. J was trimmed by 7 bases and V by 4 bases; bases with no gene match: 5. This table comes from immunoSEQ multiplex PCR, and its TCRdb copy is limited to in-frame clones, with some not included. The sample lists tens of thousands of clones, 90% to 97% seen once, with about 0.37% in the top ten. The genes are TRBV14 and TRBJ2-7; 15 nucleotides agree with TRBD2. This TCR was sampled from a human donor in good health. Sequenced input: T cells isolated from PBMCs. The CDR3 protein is CASSPGLAGGWEQYF. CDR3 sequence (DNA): TGTGCCAGCAGCCCCGGACTAGCGGGAGGGTGGGAGCAGTACTTC.